The 14 T cell receptor beta chains below were found in one sample sequenced in a study of shared clonotypes between healthy human individuals. The assay was immunoSEQ multiplex PCR, and TCRdb's table has in-frame clones only and misses some. The sample contains some 2 million clones, 85% to 95% of which appear only once. Sequenced material: naive CD4+ T cells sorted from blood. Subset specified: CD45RA+ positively selected. The source is a man in his late teens or twenties in good health.

The gene calls are TRBV29-1 and TRBJ1-1; D may be TRBD1 (6 bases). Germline V gene lookup returns CDR1 SQVTM and CDR2 ANQGSEA. The V gene lost 6 bases and the J gene lost 6 bases, with 17 bases spanning the gap. This CDR3 has 13 residues. The CDR3 spells CSVKEQGAPEAFF. Written as DNA, the CDR3 is TGCAGCGTGAAGGAACAGGGAGCGCCTGAAGCTTTCTTT.

Remarks on this clone: A junction boundary mismatches the germline segment, possibly from a read error. V is TRBV7-7 and J is TRBJ2-7; 8 bases match TRBD1. The CDR3 extends over 15 amino acids. Germline values: CDR1 SSHAT, CDR2 FNYEAQ (reference sequence). The CDR3, as DNA: TGTGCTAGCAGCTTAGAACCGGGACAGGAATACGAGCAGTACTTC. It is translated as CASSLEPGQEYEQYF.

V is TRBV6-5 and J is TRBJ1-6, with a possible D match to TRBD1 (5 bases). This CDR3 contains 14 residues. The germline gives CDR1 MNHEY, CDR2 SVGAGI. Trimming removed 6 bases from V and 6 bases from J, with 12 bases in between. CDR3 sequence reads: CASRRGDPNSPLHF. The CDR3, as DNA: TGTGCCAGCAGACGGGGGGATCCTAATTCACCCCTCCACTTT.

J is TRBJ2-5 and V is TRBV18; maybe TRBD2 (6 bases). The ends were cut back, 2 bases at V and 7 bases at J, with 17 bases in the middle. CDR1 is KGHSH and CDR2 is LQKENI in the germline V gene. CDR3 length equals 15 residues. The CDR3 nucleotides are TGTGCCAGCTCACCAGTGGGGCGGGGTGAATCGACCCAGTACTTC. Its translation: CASSPVGRGESTQYF.

The rearrangement links TRBV21-1 to TRBJ2-7. TRBV21-1 is a known pseudogene. The CDR3 is made up of 17 amino acids. CDR3 region: CASSNETLPGPRHEQYF. The CDR3 DNA reads TGTGCCAGCAGTAACGAGACCCTCCCGGGACCCCGGCACGAGCAGTACTTC.

About this clone itself: The same CDR3 is also encoded by other DNA sequences in this sample. V is TRBV19 and J is TRBJ1-5; the D is unclear. The CDR3 contains 13 residues. Germline V gene sequence: CDR1 LNHDA, CDR2 SQIVND (reference sequence). The ends were cut back, 6 bases at V and 7 bases at J, with 13 bases in the middle. CDR3: CASRRGLGQPQHF. CDR3 nucleotides: TGTGCCAGTAGGCGGGGTTTGGGCCAGCCCCAGCATTTT.

V usage is TRBV2 and J usage is TRBJ1-1; D gene unclear. Trimming stripped 8 bases from V and 2 bases from J, with 12 bases between. Germline CDR1 reads SNHLY; CDR2 reads FYNNEI. This CDR3 comprises 13 residues. CDR3 in DNA: TGTGCCAGCCGGGTAGAAAGAAACACTGAAGCTTTCTTT. Translating it yields CASRVERNTEAFF.

This rearrangement joins TRBV30 to TRBJ1-4; D is unresolved. This CDR3 region has 15 residues. Germline V lookup: CDR1 GTSNPN, CDR2 SVGIG (reference sequence). Trimming removed 0 bases from V and 8 bases from J, with 16 bases in between. This chain's CDR3 is CAWSVPGSSREKLFF. CDR3 DNA sequence: TGTGCCTGGAGTGTACCGGGCAGTAGTCGGGAAAAACTGTTTTTT.

J is TRBJ2-7 and V is TRBV7-9, with 16 bases matching TRBD2. CDR1 and CDR2 from the germline V gene are SEHNR and FQNEAQ (reference sequence). The trim removed 4 bases at V and 6 bases at J, leaving 6 bases unmatched. The CDR3 consists of 16 residues. The CDR3 DNA reads as TGTGCCAGCAGCTCCGGGACTAGCGGGAGGGCCTCCGAGCAGTACTTC. Translating gives CASSSGTSGRASEQYF.

The chain couples TRBV28 to TRBJ1-5; 9 nucleotides align to TRBD1. V dropped 8 bases and J dropped 7; count of bases not matched to a gene: 9. This CDR3 has 14 amino acids. Looked up from germline, CDR1 is MDHEN and CDR2 is SYDVKM. The CDR3 bases are TGTGCCAGCGCCCGGGACAGGGTTATACAGCCCCAGCATTTT. It yields the protein CASARDRVIQPQHF.

The rearrangement joins TRBV5-1 to TRBJ1-3, with D hard to call. In germline, CDR1 is SGHRS, CDR2 YFSETQ. Trimming shortened V by 4 bases and J by 0 bases, and 17 bases separated the two germline ends. The CDR3 contains 17 residues. CDR3 amino acids: CASSPNVGGNSGNTIYF. The CDR3 DNA sequence: TGCGCCAGCAGCCCAAACGTCGGAGGGAACTCTGGAAACACCATATATTTT.

This sequence joins TRBV7-2 and TRBJ2-7; tentatively, D is TRBD2 (5 bases). The V and J ends lost 1 base and 12 bases respectively, with 16 bases between them. This CDR3 contains 13 residues. The V gene's germline CDR1 is SGHTA and CDR2 FQGNSA. Here the CDR3 DNA reads TGTGCCAGCAGCTTAGAAGGTTTCGAGGGAGCGTACTTC. The encoded protein is CASSLEGFEGAYF.

The chain employs TRBV5-1 and TRBJ2-7; either TRBD1 or TRBD2 may fit D (5 bases each). CDR1 is SGHRS and CDR2 is YFSETQ in the germline V gene. V lost 6 bases to trimming and J lost 4 bases, with 11 bases between them. This CDR3 is built from 12 residues. The CDR3 sequence is CASKGSGYEQYF. Here the CDR3 DNA reads TGCGCCAGCAAGGGGAGTGGGTACGAGCAGTACTTC.

The V and J genes are TRBV6-6 and TRBJ2-2; TRBD1 is a possible D gene (6 bases). The V gene lost 2 bases and the J gene lost 4 bases, with 11 bases spanning the gap. The CDR3 runs to 15 residues. Germline V CDR1 and CDR2: MNHNY, SVGAGI (reference sequence). The CDR3 here is CASSYLGHGTGELFF. Written as DNA, the CDR3 is TGTGCCAGCAGTTACCTGGGACACGGCACCGGGGAGCTGTTTTTT.